Below, 15 T cell receptor beta chains from the same sample are listed, as sequenced in a study of T cells in Graves' hyperthyroidism and ophthalmopathy. TCR beta CDR3 regions were amplified from RNA. TCR CDR3 underwent first-round RT-PCR with the HTBI primer set. One entry per CDR3 protein results from TCRdb running MiXCR on the multiplex PCR reads. This table has roughly 300,000 distinct CDR3 sequences, around a fifth appearing once. The sequencing input was blood. These receptor sequences come from a woman aged 45-60 years with Graves' hyperthyroidism.

This clonotype was seen ten or more times. The chain carries TRBV27 and TRBJ2-2, with D perhaps matching TRBD1 (6 bases). V lost 6 bases and J lost 3, with 17 bases in between. In germline, CDR1 is MNHEY, CDR2 SMNVEV (reference sequence). This CDR3 is 16 amino acids long. CDR3 in DNA: TGTGCCAGCAGACCTACAGGGTATAGGGACACCGGGGAGCTGTTTTTT. Translating it yields CASRPTGYRDTGELFF.

This chain connects TRBV20-1 to TRBJ2-2; TRBD1 aligns across 7 bases. In germline, CDR1 is DFQATT, CDR2 SNEGSKA (reference sequence). This CDR3 comprises 15 residues. V trimming: 1 base; J trimming: 5 bases; junction bases outside the gene matches: 7. In DNA form, the CDR3 reads TGCAGTGCTAGAGGGCGCAGGGGGTTTACCGGGGAGCTGTTTTTT. Protein: CSARGRRGFTGELFF.

This clonotype was seen more than once but under ten times. This chain links TRBV29-1 with TRBJ1-2, with no clear D. V was pared by 4 bases and J by 2 bases, with 8 bases between. Germline CDR1 SQVTM, CDR2 ANQGSEA. The CDR3 extends over 12 amino acids. The CDR3 sequence is CSVGGMNYGYTF. The CDR3 DNA follows: TGCAGCGTTGGAGGAATGAACTATGGCTACACCTTC.

The chain couples TRBV7-8 to TRBJ1-3; 8 bases map to TRBD1. Germline V gene sequence: CDR1 SGHVS, CDR2 FQNEAQ. The ends lost 0 bases at V and 5 bases at J; junction bases unmatched: 6. This CDR3 is 16 amino acids long. The CDR3 DNA reads TGTGCCAGCAGCTTAGCGCAGGGGGCAGTAAGAAACACCATATATTTT. Translating gives CASSLAQGAVRNTIYF.

V is TRBV24-1 and J is TRBJ1-2; 10 bases line up with TRBD1. Germline assignment: CDR1 KGHDR and CDR2 SFDVKD. The CDR3 loop spans 15 amino acids. V shed 5 bases and J 6 bases; nucleotides not matched to a gene: 8. The CDR3 sequence: CATSGAGTGVNGYTF. The CDR3 nucleotides read TGTGCCACCAGTGGGGCCGGGACAGGGGTTAATGGCTACACCTTC.

This clonotype was counted only a few times. The chain uses TRBV27 and TRBJ2-2; no definite D call. V dropped 8 bases and J dropped 3 bases, with 1 base sitting between them. Germline lookup yields CDR1 MNHEY and CDR2 SMNVEV (reference sequence). This CDR3 contains 10 residues. The CDR3 nucleotides read TGTGCCAGCGACACCGGGGAGCTGTTTTTT. It encodes CASDTGELFF.

There are many counts of this clonotype. This CDR3 is CASSPGEGYTF. In DNA form, the CDR3 reads TGTGCCAGCTCACCAGGGGAAGGCTACACCTTC. The V gene is TRBV18, the J gene TRBJ1-2; D is uncertain. The V gene's germline CDR1 is KGHSH and CDR2 LQKENI. V lost 2 bases, J lost 8 bases, and 6 bases lay in between. The CDR3 spans 11 residues.

This clonotype was detected ten times or more. The gene calls are TRBV5-1 and TRBJ2-3; D might be TRBD1 (5 bases). The ends were cut back, 0 bases at V and 6 bases at J, with 11 bases in the middle. The CDR3 runs to 14 residues. CDR1 is SGHRS and CDR2 is YFSETQ in the germline V gene. This CDR3 is CASSLGGAGDTQYF. Here the CDR3 DNA reads TGCGCCAGCAGCTTGGGTGGCGCAGGGGATACGCAGTATTTT.

The table lists this clonotype with a few counts. Since a much larger clone is just one base distant, this may be a read error. The rearrangement uses TRBV20-1 and TRBJ2-7; D possibly corresponds to TRBD2 (5 bases). This CDR3 spans 12 amino acids. Germline lookup yields CDR1 DFQATT and CDR2 SNEGSKA (reference sequence). CDR3 DNA sequence: TGCAGTGGTAGAGGGCACGCCTACGAGCAGTACTTC. Its protein product is CSGRGHAYEQYF.

In this sample, this clonotype turned up many times. This sequence joins TRBV20-1 and TRBJ2-7; D might be TRBD1 (6 bases). The CDR3 runs 14 residues. Germline V CDR1 and CDR2: DFQATT, SNEGSKA (reference sequence). The V gene lost 0 bases and the J gene lost 7 bases, with 16 bases spanning the gap. Here the CDR3 DNA reads TGCAGTGCTAGAGATCTAAGGACAGTCTTGGAGCAGTACTTC. Translation: CSARDLRTVLEQYF.

The V and J genes are TRBV28 and TRBJ2-1, with 10 bases lining up with TRBD2. Germline CDR1 and CDR2: MDHEN and SYDVKM. The CDR3 has 16 residues. The junction had 12 bases not matched to a gene; V was cut back by 5 bases and J by 8 bases. As DNA, the CDR3 is TGTGCCAGCAGTGCCTCTCTAGCGGGAGTTCCGGATGAGCAGTTCTTC. It specifies CASSASLAGVPDEQFF.

This clonotype was recorded many times. This chain connects TRBV20-1 to TRBJ2-1; 8 nucleotides align to TRBD2. This CDR3 spans 14 amino acids. V trimming: 4 bases; J trimming: 3 bases; junction bases outside the gene matches: 5. Germline loops: CDR1 DFQATT, CDR2 SNEGSKA (reference sequence). Here the CDR3 DNA reads TGCAGTGCTAAGCGGGAGCCCTACTACAATGAGCAGTTCTTC. Its translation is CSAKREPYYNEQFF.

The chain employs TRBV4-2 and TRBJ2-7; 13 nucleotides align to TRBD2. V was clipped by 0 bases and J by 3 bases; unmatched bases: 8. Germline V gene data show CDR1 as LGHNA and CDR2 as YNFKEQ. The CDR3 consists of 18 residues. CDR3 region: CASSQEIRGTSGVYEQYF. CDR3 bases: TGTGCCAGCAGCCAAGAAATACGGGGGACTAGCGGGGTCTACGAGCAGTACTTC.

The CDR3 bases are TGTGCCAGTAGGGACCCCCAGGACAATGAGCAGTTCTTC. This translates into CASRDPQDNEQFF. The chain recombines TRBV7-9 with TRBJ2-1; TRBD1 or TRBD2 may be the D gene (5 bases each). CDR3 size: 13 residues. V lost 9 bases and J lost 5, with 14 bases in between. The germline CDR1 and CDR2 sequences are SEHNR and FQNEAQ (reference sequence).

This clonotype was counted ten times or more. The gene calls are TRBV20-1 and TRBJ2-5; no clear D gene. Germline CDR1 reads DFQATT; CDR2 reads SNEGSKA (reference sequence). The CDR3 spans 16 residues. The V gene lost 3 bases and the J gene lost 4 bases, with 21 bases spanning the gap. CDR3 in DNA: TGCAGTGCTAGTCGAGCAGGACCCAACCGAGGAGAGACCCAGTACTTC. Protein: CSASRAGPNRGETQYF.